Following are 17 T cell receptor beta chains from one sample sequenced in a study of blood T cells in healthy people across ages. Next came a second PCR, run for about 7 to 12 cycles, which used a sample-barcoded 5' primer along with a J-beta primer mix. TCRdb re-called the 5' RACE reads with MiXCR, one entry per CDR3 protein. Seen here are 540,000 or so distinct CDR3 sequences, around half observed once, and the top ten hold about 22%. Source material: blood. The receptor source for this set is a man older than 75 in good health.

This clonotype was recorded many times. This sequence joins TRBV6-5 and TRBJ1-2, with D perhaps matching TRBD1 (5 bases). In germline, CDR1 is MNHEY, CDR2 SVGAGI. V was pared by 7 bases and J by 8 bases, with 20 bases between. CDR3 length equals 14 residues. The CDR3 protein is CASNRDSRTGGYTF. The CDR3 nucleotides are TGTGCCAGCAATCGGGACTCCCGGACGGGAGGCTACACCTTC.

A word on this clonotype: A read error may produce the germline difference seen at one junction end. The CDR3 here is CASSFEGQGVMNTEAFF. The CDR3 DNA reads as TGCGCCAGCAGCTTTGAGGGCCAGGGAGTAATGAACACTGAGGCTTTCTTT. V gene TRBV5-1 combines with J gene TRBJ1-1; maybe TRBD1 (5 bases). Germline loops: CDR1 SGHRS, CDR2 YFSETQ. CDR3 length equals 17 residues.

The chain joins TRBV20-1 to TRBJ1-1; no firm D call. V was trimmed by 1 base and J by 3 bases, leaving 6 bases between them. The CDR3 consists of 12 residues. From germline, CDR1 is DFQATT and CDR2 SNEGSKA (reference sequence). CDR3 loop: CSARALHTEAFF. The DNA for the CDR3 is TGCAGTGCTAGAGCCCTGCACACTGAAGCTTTCTTT.

As to this clonotype: Since a much larger clone is just one base distant, this may be a read error. The chain employs TRBV6-6 and TRBJ1-1; 10 nucleotides agree with TRBD1. CDR1 and CDR2 from the germline V gene are MNHNY and SVGAGI (reference sequence). The CDR3 length is 12 residues. CDR3 nucleotides: TGTGTCAGCGGACAGGGGGGTACTGAAGCTTTCTTT. Encoded protein: CVSGQGGTEAFF.

The V call is TRBV2, the J call TRBJ1-4, with D perhaps TRBD1 (6 bases). This CDR3 is 15 amino acids long. Germline-derived CDR1 and CDR2 are SNHLY and FYNNEI. Trimming removed 6 bases from V and 8 bases from J, with 19 bases in between. CDR3 sequence: CASRAGTLTREKLFF. The CDR3 nucleotides are TGTGCCAGCAGAGCCGGGACACTCACGAGGGAAAAACTGTTTTTT.

The gene calls are TRBV7-2 and TRBJ2-1; 9 nucleotides agree with TRBD2. Germline V lookup: CDR1 SGHTA, CDR2 FQGNSA. Germline trimming cut 1 base from V and 9 bases from J; bases unmatched to any gene: 7. The CDR3 loop spans 15 amino acids. As DNA, the CDR3 is TGTGCCAGCAGCTTAGGGCGGGAGGGTCTTTCTGAGCAGTTCTTC. Amino acid sequence: CASSLGREGLSEQFF.

The chain employs TRBV2 and TRBJ2-7, with 8 bases identical to TRBD1. The V gene's germline CDR1 is SNHLY and CDR2 FYNNEI. The CDR3 spans 17 residues. J gave up 1 base and V 6 bases, and 14 bases lay outside the gene matches. CDR3 protein: CASSPSGGQGWSYEQYF. CDR3 nucleotides: TGTGCCAGCAGCCCTTCCGGCGGACAGGGATGGTCCTACGAGCAGTACTTC.

The chain has TRBV7-9 and TRBJ1-1; TRBD1 might be the D (6 bases). The V end lost 7 bases, the J end lost 1 base, and 16 bases lay between the germline ends. CDR3 size: 15 residues. Germline V gene sequence: CDR1 SEHNR, CDR2 FQNEAQ (reference sequence). CDR3 sequence: CASTEGGTPNTEAFF. Here the CDR3 DNA reads TGTGCCAGCACCGAAGGTGGGACACCGAACACTGAAGCTTTCTTT.

The CDR3 DNA sequence: TGCGCCAGCAGCCAAGATACCGGGACTACTCCGTACTTC. Translation gives CASSQDTGTTPYF. The chain uses TRBV4-3 and TRBJ2-7; 7 bases fit TRBD2. CDR3 length: 13 amino acids. Losses at the gene ends were 0 bases for V and 12 bases for J; bases not matched to a gene: 8. Looked up from germline, CDR1 is LGHNA and CDR2 is YSLEER.

In this sample, this clonotype turned up a few times. J is TRBJ2-7 and V is TRBV7-2; possibly TRBD2 for D (7 bases). Germline-derived CDR1 and CDR2 are SGHTA and FQGNSA. Deletions cut 10 bases from V and 3 bases from J, with 16 bases between. The CDR3 runs to 13 residues. CDR3 amino acids: CATRGGGIYEQYF. The DNA of the CDR3 is TGTGCCACCCGGGGCGGGGGCATCTACGAGCAGTACTTC. Based on the CDR3 plus reference TRBV7-2 and TRBJ2-7, the full variable domain is GAGVSQSPSNKVTEKGKDVELRCDPISGHTALYWYRQSLGQGLEFLIYFQGNSAPDKSGLPSDRFSAERTGGSVSTLTIQRTQQEDSAVYLCATRGGGIYEQYFGPGTRLTVT.

This rearrangement joins TRBV30 to TRBJ1-1; a possible D gene is TRBD1 (5 bases). Looked up from germline, CDR1 is GTSNPN and CDR2 is SVGIG (reference sequence). Trimming cost V 1 base and J 8 bases, with 14 bases left between them. This CDR3 comprises 13 residues. The CDR3 region is CAWSDRDGKEAFF. The CDR3 bases are TGTGCCTGGAGTGACCGGGACGGGAAGGAAGCTTTCTTT.

The chain is built from TRBV7-9 and TRBJ1-1; D is possibly TRBD1 (5 bases). The CDR3 is 12 residues long. From germline, CDR1 is SEHNR and CDR2 FQNEAQ (reference sequence). V lost 5 bases, J lost 10 bases, and 14 bases lay in between. In DNA, the CDR3 is TGTGCCAGCAGCGCCTCAGGTGGGACAGCTTTCTTT. Its translation: CASSASGGTAFF.

This clonotype was detected many times. V is TRBV6-5 and J is TRBJ2-3, with D perhaps TRBD1 or TRBD2 (7 bases each). The CDR3 is 15 residues long. V was cut by 0 bases and J by 6 bases, with 13 bases left in between. The V gene's germline CDR1 is MNHEY and CDR2 SVGAGI. CDR3 protein: CASSYSRQGGDTQYF. For the CDR3, the DNA is TGTGCCAGCAGTTACTCGAGGCAGGGGGGGGATACGCAGTATTTT.

This clonotype was counted at least ten times. The chain links TRBV6-5 to TRBJ2-5; D is possibly TRBD2 (5 bases). The CDR3 totals 14 residues. Trimming pared 2 bases from V and 8 bases from J, leaving 15 bases between. Germline V gene sequence: CDR1 MNHEY, CDR2 SVGAGI. CDR3 amino acids: CASSYGGLPDTQYF. Written as DNA, the CDR3 is TGTGCCAGCAGTTACGGAGGTCTACCGGACACCCAGTACTTC.

This clonotype was observed a few times. The chain couples TRBV7-2 to TRBJ2-3, with TRBD2 matching 9 bases. The junction had 3 bases not matched to a gene; V was cut back by 4 bases and J by 4 bases. The CDR3 totals 14 residues. The V gene's germline CDR1 is SGHTA and CDR2 FQGNSA. DNA of the CDR3: TGTGCCAGCAGCTCCGTAGCGGGAGCAGATACGCAGTATTTT. It yields the protein CASSSVAGADTQYF.

The chain is built from TRBV29-1 and TRBJ1-1; D gene unclear. Trimming pared 3 bases from V and 3 bases from J, leaving 11 bases between. Germline assignment: CDR1 SQVTM and CDR2 ANQGSEA. The CDR3 loop spans 13 amino acids. CDR3 DNA: TGCAGCGTTGAGCCAGAGTGGGACACTGAAGCTTTCTTT. Residues: CSVEPEWDTEAFF.

This clonotype was detected only a few times. The gene calls are TRBV12-3 or TRBV12-4 and TRBJ2-4; 7 bases are a match to TRBD1. V lost 4 bases to trimming and J lost 3 bases; unmatched junction nucleotides: 9. The CDR3 sequence is 16 residues long. CDR3 bases: TGTGCCAGCAGTTCGCCCCACCGGGACAGCAAAAACATTCAGTACTTC. Amino acid sequence: CASSSPHRDSKNIQYF.